The 14 T cell receptor beta chains in this list originate from one sample, sequenced in a study of shared clonotypes between healthy human individuals. Here immunoSEQ multiplex PCR was the method, and the copy in TCRdb shows in-frame clones only, minus some. The sample consists of 1,500,000 or so clones, about 98.5% of them appearing once. Input material: naive CD4+ T cells sorted from blood. Subset meaning: CD45RA+ positively selected. The receptors stem from a young man in good health.

The chain employs TRBV11-1 and TRBJ2-1, with TRBD2 identical over 8 bases. This CDR3 is 15 amino acids long. The germline CDR1 and CDR2 sequences are SGHAT and FQDESV (reference sequence). V shed 4 bases and J 6 bases; nucleotides not matched to a gene: 8. The CDR3, as DNA: TGTGCCAGCAGCTATAGCGGGAAGGAAGGCAATGAGCAGTTCTTC. Amino acids: CASSYSGKEGNEQFF.

The V call is TRBV14, the J call TRBJ1-1, with 9 bases identical to TRBD1. The CDR3 totals 16 residues. Germline CDR1 and CDR2: SGHDN and FVKESK. With V trimmed by 1 base and J by 6 bases, 9 bases remained unmatched. The CDR3 DNA sequence: TGTGCCAGCAGCCAAGTGACAGGGGGAATAGGACCTGAAGCTTTCTTT. This codes for CASSQVTGGIGPEAFF.

J is TRBJ2-3 and V is TRBV15; TRBD1 agrees at 9 bases. The CDR3 has 15 amino acids. V shed 0 bases and J 4 bases; nucleotides not matched to a gene: 2. Germline lookup yields CDR1 LNHNV and CDR2 YYDKDF (reference sequence). The CDR3 reads CATSRDWTGADTQYF. The CDR3 bases are TGTGCCACCAGCAGAGACTGGACAGGGGCAGATACGCAGTATTTT.

V usage is TRBV5-5 and J usage is TRBJ2-7; perhaps D is TRBD1 or TRBD2 (5 bases each). V was trimmed by 4 bases and J by 0 bases, leaving 11 bases between them. There are 14 residues in the CDR3. Germline-derived CDR1 and CDR2 are SGHKS and YYEKEE (reference sequence). The CDR3 DNA is TGTGCCAGCAGCGGACTTACAGGCTCCTACGAGCAGTACTTC. It is translated as CASSGLTGSYEQYF.

A note on this clone: The same CDR3 also results from other DNA sequences found in this sample. The chain joins TRBV9 to TRBJ2-5, with no clear D. The CDR3 contains 13 residues. The germline CDR1 and CDR2 sequences are SGDLS and YYNGEE. The V end was cut by 0 bases, the J end by 5 bases, with 8 bases between. CDR3 amino acids: CASSVGGEETQYF. DNA for the CDR3: TGTGCCAGCAGCGTAGGAGGTGAGGAGACCCAGTACTTC.

The chain is built from TRBV7-8 and TRBJ2-1; possible D gene TRBD1, 6 bases. CDR3 size: 16 residues. The germline V and J ends were trimmed by 5 bases and 0 bases, with 14 bases remaining between them. CDR1 and CDR2 (germline): SGHVS, FQNEAQ. CDR3 residues: CASSIDTGFSYNEQFF. For the CDR3, the DNA is TGTGCCAGCAGCATAGATACAGGGTTCTCCTACAATGAGCAGTTCTTC.

This chain joins TRBV19 and TRBJ2-3; no reliable D call. Germline CDR1 LNHDA, CDR2 SQIVND (reference sequence). There are 13 residues in the CDR3. V was pared by 6 bases and J by 1 base, with 8 bases between. CDR3 protein: CASRVTGTDTQYF. CDR3 coding DNA: TGTGCCAGTAGGGTAACCGGCACAGATACGCAGTATTTT.

Concerning this clone itself: This same CDR3 is encoded by further DNA sequences in the sample. The rearrangement links TRBV2 to TRBJ1-1; D is possibly TRBD1 (5 bases). The length of the CDR3 is 14 residues. V was pared by 2 bases and J by 0 bases, with 7 bases between. Germline-derived CDR1 and CDR2 are SNHLY and FYNNEI. The CDR3 coding sequence is TGTGCCAGCAGTGAACAGGGTCTGAACACTGAAGCTTTCTTT. As protein: CASSEQGLNTEAFF. The full variable domain, completed using reference TRBV2 and TRBJ1-1, is EPEVTQTPSHQVTQMGQEVILRCVPISNHLYFYWYRQILGQKVEFLVSFYNNEISEKSEIFDDQFSVERPDGSNFTLKIRSTKLEDSAMYFCASSEQGLNTEAFFGQGTRLTVV.

CDR3 residues: CSAYRGSYTF. The CDR3 nucleotides are TGCAGCGCCTACAGGGGGAGCTACACCTTC. The genes are TRBV29-1 and TRBJ1-2, with 8 bases lining up with TRBD1. Germline CDR1 SQVTM, CDR2 ANQGSEA. The V and J ends lost 7 bases and 9 bases, in that order; junction bases with no gene match: 4. This CDR3 is built from 10 residues.

As to this clone: Likely a read error: the CDR3 ends without its conserved phenylalanine or tryptophan. It is unclear where the CDR3 begins or ends on the DNA, so no DNA is shown, and the CDR3 is as TCRdb lists it. V is TRBV6-6 and J is TRBJ1-4. Germline V lookup: CDR1 MNHNY, CDR2 SVGAGI (reference sequence). The CDR3 spans 8 residues, counting both ends. This chain's CDR3 is CASGGQPR.

CDR3 sequence (DNA): TGTGCCAGCAGTTCGAAACATGAGCAGTTCTTC. Residues: CASSSKHEQFF. V is TRBV6-6 and J is TRBJ2-1; D is unclear. Germline loops: CDR1 MNHNY, CDR2 SVGAGI (reference sequence). The V gene lost 4 bases and the J gene lost 8 bases, with 6 bases spanning the gap. CDR3 length: 11 amino acids.

A note on this clone: Different DNA sequences within this sample yield the same CDR3. This chain joins TRBV5-1 and TRBJ2-2, with a tentative D call TRBD1 (6 bases). The CDR3 is 15 amino acids. Trimming cost V 1 base and J 2 bases, with 9 bases left between them. Germline V gene lookup returns CDR1 SGHRS and CDR2 YFSETQ. This chain's CDR3 is CASSLPGANTGELFF. The CDR3 bases are TGCGCCAGCAGCTTGCCAGGGGCCAACACCGGGGAGCTGTTTTTT.

The rearrangement uses TRBV7-9 and TRBJ1-1; D gene ambiguous. V shed 3 bases and J shed 6 bases, with 11 bases lying between them. This CDR3 comprises 13 residues. CDR1 and CDR2 (germline): SEHNR, FQNEAQ (reference sequence). CDR3 in DNA: TGTGCCAGCAGCTTGCACGAGGTGGCTGAAGCTTTCTTT. Protein product: CASSLHEVAEAFF.

This clone was observed a single time. The V gene is TRBV27, the J gene TRBJ2-2; TRBD1 or TRBD2 may be the D gene (5 bases each). The CDR3 runs 19 residues. The V and J ends lost 0 bases and 3 bases respectively, with 20 bases between them. Looked up from germline, CDR1 is MNHEY and CDR2 is SMNVEV (reference sequence). CDR3 sequence (DNA): TGTGCCAGCAGTTTATCACGAGGGGCCGGACACTTGCACACCGGGGAGCTGTTTTTT. This gives the protein CASSLSRGAGHLHTGELFF.